Below, 24 T cell receptor beta chains from the same sample are listed, as sequenced in a study of response to subunit inactivated influenza vaccine. TCRdb redid the calling of the RT-PCR reads with MiXCR, one entry per CDR3 protein. The sample carries around 490,000 distinct CDR3 sequences, approximately 7.6% recorded once. The sample here was PBMCs from blood, taken about 24 months after vaccination. These receptors all stem from a man aged 50-75 years who received an inactivated influenza vaccine.

In this sample, this clonotype turned up a few times. The chain carries TRBV10-3 and TRBJ2-3; a weak D match, TRBD1 (6 bases). The CDR3 is made up of 13 amino acids. V was trimmed by 1 base and J by 5 bases, leaving 7 bases between them. The germline V gene encodes CDR1 ENHRY and CDR2 SYGVKD. DNA for the CDR3: TGTGCCATCAGTGAGTGGGGGCTAGATACGCAGTATTTT. This encodes CAISEWGLDTQYF.

V is TRBV11-2 and J is TRBJ2-2; D is perhaps TRBD1 (6 bases). Germline CDR1 SGHAT, CDR2 FQNNGV. V lost 5 bases, J lost 4 bases, and 14 bases lay in between. The CDR3 consists of 15 residues. CDR3 DNA sequence: TGTGCCAGCAGCCCAACCGGGACATTCACCGGGGAGCTGTTTTTT. Protein: CASSPTGTFTGELFF.

This clonotype was counted at least ten times. V and J are TRBV4-2 and TRBJ2-7, with D perhaps matching TRBD1 or TRBD2 (6 bases each). The CDR3 runs to 15 residues. Trimming cost V 1 base and J 3 bases, with 13 bases left between them. Germline-derived CDR1 and CDR2 are LGHNA and YNFKEQ. In nucleotides, the CDR3 is TGTGCCAGCAGCCAAGTAGGGGGGAGGTACTACGAGCAGTACTTC. This codes for CASSQVGGRYYEQYF.

The J gene is TRBJ1-1, the V gene TRBV5-1; D is perhaps TRBD1 (6 bases). The V and J ends lost 3 bases and 3 bases respectively, with 18 bases between them. The CDR3 length is 16 residues. The germline V gene has CDR1 SGHRS and CDR2 YFSETQ. Here the CDR3 reads CASSSTTGTIHTEAFF. As DNA, the CDR3 is TGCGCCAGCAGCTCCACGACCGGGACAATCCACACTGAAGCTTTCTTT.

This clonotype was counted a few times. The V call is TRBV28, the J call TRBJ1-1; TRBD1 aligns across 7 bases. This CDR3 has 16 residues. Per germline, CDR1 MDHEN and CDR2 SYDVKM. After removal of 3 bases from V and 8 bases from J, the junction contained 15 bases not matched to a gene. This CDR3 is CASSFQRRGPRVEAFF. The CDR3 DNA reads TGTGCCAGCAGTTTCCAAAGGAGGGGGCCTCGGGTAGAAGCTTTCTTT.

This clonotype showed up many times. V and J are TRBV13 and TRBJ1-5; 10 nucleotides match TRBD1. V was pared by 0 bases and J by 4 bases, with 6 bases of the junction left unmatched. The CDR3 consists of 17 residues. CDR1 is PRHDT and CDR2 is FYEKMQ in the germline V gene (reference sequence). CDR3: CASSLGVVGQGNQPQHF. DNA of the CDR3: TGTGCCAGCAGCTTAGGCGTTGTGGGACAGGGGAATCAGCCCCAGCATTTT. The whole variable domain, filled in from reference TRBV13 and TRBJ1-5, reads AAGVIQSPRHLIKEKRETATLKCYPIPRHDTVYWYQQGPGQDPQFLISFYEKMQSDKGSIPDRFSAQQFSDYHSELNMSSLELGDSALYFCASSLGVVGQGNQPQHFGDGTRLSIL.

V usage is TRBV20-1 and J usage is TRBJ1-1; D gene ambiguous. The germline CDR1 and CDR2 sequences are DFQATT and SNEGSKA (reference sequence). Between the trimmed V and J ends, which lost 2 bases and 0 bases, there was a span of 19 bases. The CDR3 extends over 17 amino acids. The CDR3 region has the DNA TGCAGTGCTAGAACTACTCGAAGGGCGGGGATGAACACTGAAGCTTTCTTT. Translation: CSARTTRRAGMNTEAFF.

This clonotype was seen a few times. The V gene is TRBV24-1, the J gene TRBJ2-2, with TRBD1 as a possible D gene (6 bases). V was clipped by 6 bases and J by 7 bases, with 17 bases between them. Germline assignment: CDR1 KGHDR and CDR2 SFDVKD. The length of the CDR3 is 15 residues. The CDR3, as DNA: TGTGCCACCAGTTCCGGACAGAAGGTCAGCGGGGAGCTGTTTTTT. It specifies CATSSGQKVSGELFF.

In this sample, this clonotype turned up many times. This chain links TRBV9 with TRBJ2-1; 7 nucleotides agree with TRBD2. The germline gives CDR1 SGDLS, CDR2 YYNGEE. V shed 2 bases and J 6 bases; nucleotides not matched to a gene: 8. The CDR3 is 15 amino acids. Here the CDR3 reads CASSVSGFGANEQFF. CDR3 in DNA: TGTGCCAGCAGCGTTAGCGGGTTCGGGGCCAATGAGCAGTTCTTC.

This clonotype was detected a few times. J is TRBJ1-1 and V is TRBV6-2 or TRBV6-3, with D uncertain. This CDR3 is built from 16 residues. Trimming cost V 2 bases and J 3 bases, with 16 bases left between them. CDR1 and CDR2 (germline): MNHEY, SVGEGT. The CDR3 sequence: CASSYLITARDTEAFF. CDR3 DNA sequence: TGTGCCAGCAGTTACCTAATAACGGCGCGGGACACTGAAGCTTTCTTT.

This rearrangement joins TRBV7-6 to TRBJ2-3, with D possibly being TRBD1 (6 bases). Germline CDR1 and CDR2: SGHVS and FNYEAQ. The CDR3 totals 15 residues. V lost 5 bases and J lost 2, with 14 bases in between. The DNA for the CDR3 is TGTGCCAGCAGCGACAGGTCCAGTGACACAGATACGCAGTATTTT. Protein: CASSDRSSDTDTQYF.

This clonotype was counted ten times or more. The V gene is TRBV9, the J gene TRBJ2-7; D call uncertain. This CDR3 spans 15 amino acids. The germline V gene encodes CDR1 SGDLS and CDR2 YYNGEE. Trimming shortened V by 0 bases and J by 5 bases, and 15 bases separated the two germline ends. The CDR3, as DNA: TGTGCCAGCAGCGTAGCGGGCGGAACAAACCACGAGCAGTACTTC. This sequence encodes CASSVAGGTNHEQYF.

Ten or more counts support this clonotype. The rearrangement uses TRBV2 and TRBJ2-2; tentative D call: TRBD1 (6 bases). CDR1 is SNHLY, CDR2 FYNNEI, per germline. V lost 9 bases, J lost 1 base, and 15 bases lay in between. The length of the CDR3 is 15 residues. CDR3 nucleotides: TGTGCCAGGGGGGCGCCAGGGTTGAACACCGGGGAGCTGTTTTTT. This codes for CARGAPGLNTGELFF.

This clonotype was counted between two and nine times. The chain combines TRBV29-1 with TRBJ2-3; TRBD2 agrees at 12 bases. Germline V gene sequence: CDR1 SQVTM, CDR2 ANQGSEA. The J segment lost 3 bases and the V segment lost 2 bases, leaving 9 bases of the junction unmatched. The CDR3 covers 17 residues. This CDR3 is CSVEQKLAGGFTDTQYF. CDR3 DNA sequence: TGCAGCGTTGAACAAAAACTAGCGGGGGGTTTTACAGATACGCAGTATTTT.

This clonotype showed up just a few times. This chain uses TRBV20-1 with TRBJ1-6; D unclear. The CDR3 sequence is 15 residues long. Deletions cut 0 bases from V and 7 bases from J, with 13 bases between. The V gene's germline CDR1 is DFQATT and CDR2 SNEGSKA (reference sequence). The CDR3 region has the DNA TGCAGTGCTAGAGACCCTCGGACGGCCAATTCACCCCTCCACTTT. Translated, it gives CSARDPRTANSPLHF.

This clonotype turned up a few times. The genes are TRBV27 and TRBJ2-7; the match to TRBD2 covers 16 bases. In germline, CDR1 is MNHEY, CDR2 SMNVEV (reference sequence). J lost 5 bases, V lost 5 bases, and 3 bases had no gene match. This CDR3 is 15 amino acids long. The CDR3 sequence: CASSLGTSGRDEQYF. CDR3 DNA: TGTGCCAGCAGTCTAGGGACTAGCGGGAGGGACGAGCAGTACTTC.

The rearrangement links TRBV11-2 to TRBJ2-3; TRBD2 aligns across 15 bases. Germline V gene data show CDR1 as SGHAT and CDR2 as FQNNGV. This CDR3 comprises 17 residues. J lost 4 bases, V lost 6 bases, and 8 bases had no gene match. The CDR3 is CASRKPGTSGRSDTQYF. In DNA form, the CDR3 reads TGTGCCAGCAGAAAGCCCGGGACTAGCGGGAGGTCAGATACGCAGTATTTT.

The chain carries TRBV3-1 and TRBJ1-6, with unresolved D. The CDR3 is 15 amino acids. Trimming stripped 1 base from V and 7 bases from J, with 11 bases between. Germline V gene sequence: CDR1 LGHDT, CDR2 YNNKEL (reference sequence). Here the CDR3 reads CASSQVAASNSPLHF. In DNA form, the CDR3 reads TGTGCCAGCAGCCAAGTCGCAGCTTCCAATTCACCCCTCCACTTT.

This chain connects TRBV5-1 to TRBJ2-4; unclear D gene. The CDR3 loop spans 12 amino acids. Per the germline V gene, CDR1 is SGHRS and CDR2 is YFSETQ. V dropped 4 bases and J dropped 6 bases, with 8 bases sitting between them. CDR3 amino acids: CASSGHGNIQYF. DNA of the CDR3: TGCGCCAGCAGCGGGCATGGAAACATTCAGTACTTC.

This clonotype was seen at least ten times. This sequence joins TRBV7-9 and TRBJ1-1; D is uncertain. The CDR3 is 15 amino acids. Trimming removed 5 bases from V and 1 base from J, with 14 bases in between. Germline-derived CDR1 and CDR2 are SEHNR and FQNEAQ (reference sequence). DNA for the CDR3: TGTGCCAGCAGCCCGAGTGGAAGAGGGAACACTGAAGCTTTCTTT. Its translation: CASSPSGRGNTEAFF.

This clonotype came up many times. The chain uses TRBV7-2 and TRBJ2-3, with D maybe TRBD1 (6 bases). The CDR3 is 17 amino acids. Trimming took 0 bases from V and 6 from J, leaving 19 bases between them. CDR1 and CDR2 from the germline V gene are SGHTA and FQGNSA. In DNA, the CDR3 is TGTGCCAGCAGCTTAGCGCGGAGTCCCTTTGGGGGCGATACGCAGTATTTT. Its translation is CASSLARSPFGGDTQYF.

In this sample, this clonotype turned up a few times. V is TRBV20-1 and J is TRBJ2-1, with D perhaps TRBD2 (6 bases). Between the trimmed V and J ends, which lost 0 bases and 16 bases, there was a span of 25 bases. This CDR3 contains 15 residues. Germline assignment: CDR1 DFQATT and CDR2 SNEGSKA (reference sequence). CDR3 residues: CSARDFSSGELAIFF. CDR3 nucleotides: TGCAGTGCTAGAGATTTCAGTTCGGGAGAACTAGCAATTTTCTTC.

In this sample, this clonotype turned up a few times. In nucleotides, the CDR3 is TGCGCCAGCAGACCTCCGGGACGGGGGTGGGGTGAGCAGTTCTTC. Translation gives CASRPPGRGWGEQFF. The chain recombines TRBV4-1 with TRBJ2-1; possible D gene TRBD2, 6 bases. V gave up 6 bases and J gave up 9 bases, with 21 bases separating them. The CDR3 has 15 amino acids. CDR1 is MGHRA, CDR2 YSYEKL, per germline.

The sample holds a few counts of this clonotype. This chain uses TRBV9 with TRBJ2-3; 9 bases match TRBD1. The CDR3 spans 16 residues. Germline loops: CDR1 SGDLS, CDR2 YYNGEE. V lost 4 bases, J lost 5 bases, and 11 bases stayed unmatched. The CDR3 DNA follows: TGTGCCAGCAGCTTATCCGGGACAGGGCGGAGAGATACGCAGTATTTT. The encoded protein is CASSLSGTGRRDTQYF.